This record concerns one T cell receptor beta chain sequence. What it recognizes is unknown. Time point here: week 5, during vaccination. Doses of 300 ug of mutant IDH1 20-mer peptide were given with topical imiquimod. This sample was included in a study of a mutant IDH1 vaccine in newly diagnosed glioma. About the study: Eight vaccinations were given in weeks 1, 3, 5, 7, 11, 15, 19 and 23. Therapy received beforehand was radiotherapy, temozolomide, or both, with most patients given both.

The CDR3 has 15 amino acids. V shed 5 bases and J shed 2 bases, with 16 bases lying between them. CDR1 MGHRA and CDR2 YSYEKL come from the germline V gene. The method was immunoSEQ multiplex PCR; TCRdb's version includes in-frame clones alone and lacks a portion of them. The sample records 25,000 to 30,000 clones, 79% being singletons. V gene TRBV4-1 combines with J gene TRBJ2-7; TRBD2 is a possible D gene (5 bases). The specimen comprised PBMCs, sampled from a glioma patient whose treatment included an IDH1 peptide vaccine. The receptor was derived from a man aged 35-49 years with glioma. Some clones in this sample may be carry-over from other donors' samples. In nucleotides, the CDR3 is TGCGCCAGCAGCTCTTCACCTGGGAGAGCCTACGAGCAGTACTTC. It encodes CASSSSPGRAYEQYF.